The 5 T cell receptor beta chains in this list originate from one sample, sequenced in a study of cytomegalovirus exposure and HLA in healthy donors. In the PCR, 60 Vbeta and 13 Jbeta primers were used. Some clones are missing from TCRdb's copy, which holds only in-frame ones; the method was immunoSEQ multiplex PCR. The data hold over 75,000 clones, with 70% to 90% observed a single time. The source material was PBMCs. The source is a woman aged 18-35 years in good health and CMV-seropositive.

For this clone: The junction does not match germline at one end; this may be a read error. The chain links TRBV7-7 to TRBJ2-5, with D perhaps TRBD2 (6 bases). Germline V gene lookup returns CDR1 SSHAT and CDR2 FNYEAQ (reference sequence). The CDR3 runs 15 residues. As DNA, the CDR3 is TGTGCTAGCAGCTTGGAGGGGACTGCTCAAGAGACCCAGTACTTC. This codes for CASSLEGTAQETQYF.

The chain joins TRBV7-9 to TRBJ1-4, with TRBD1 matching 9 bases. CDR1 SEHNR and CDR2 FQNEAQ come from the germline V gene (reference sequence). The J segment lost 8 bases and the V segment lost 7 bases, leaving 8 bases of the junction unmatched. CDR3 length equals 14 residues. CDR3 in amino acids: CASTPGTGYEKLFF. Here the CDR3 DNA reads TGTGCCAGCACCCCCGGGACAGGGTACGAAAAACTGTTTTTT. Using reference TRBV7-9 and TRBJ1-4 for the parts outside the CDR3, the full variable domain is DTGVSQNPRHKITKRGQNVTFRCDPISEHNRLYWYRQTLGQGPEFLTYFQNEAQLEKSRLLSDRFSAERPKGSFSTLEIQRTEQGDSAMYLCASTPGTGYEKLFFGSGTQLSVL.

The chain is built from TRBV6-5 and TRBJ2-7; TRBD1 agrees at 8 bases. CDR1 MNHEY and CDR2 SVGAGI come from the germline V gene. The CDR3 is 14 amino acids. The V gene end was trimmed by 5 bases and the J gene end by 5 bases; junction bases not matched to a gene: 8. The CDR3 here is CASSLRQGRHEQYF. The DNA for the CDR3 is TGTGCCAGCAGTCTCCGACAGGGGCGACACGAGCAGTACTTC.

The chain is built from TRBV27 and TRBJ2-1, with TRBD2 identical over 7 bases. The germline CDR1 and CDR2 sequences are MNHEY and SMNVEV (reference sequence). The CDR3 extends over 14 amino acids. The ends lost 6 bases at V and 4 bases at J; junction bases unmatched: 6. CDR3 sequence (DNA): TGTGCCAGCAGACGCGGGGAGGGATACAATGAGCAGTTCTTC. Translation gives CASRRGEGYNEQFF.

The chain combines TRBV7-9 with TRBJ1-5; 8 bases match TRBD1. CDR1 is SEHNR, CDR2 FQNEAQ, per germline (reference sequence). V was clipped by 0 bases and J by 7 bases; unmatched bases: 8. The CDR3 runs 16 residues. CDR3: CASSLALTGGSQPQHF. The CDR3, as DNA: TGTGCCAGCAGCTTAGCGTTAACAGGGGGGTCACAGCCCCAGCATTTT.